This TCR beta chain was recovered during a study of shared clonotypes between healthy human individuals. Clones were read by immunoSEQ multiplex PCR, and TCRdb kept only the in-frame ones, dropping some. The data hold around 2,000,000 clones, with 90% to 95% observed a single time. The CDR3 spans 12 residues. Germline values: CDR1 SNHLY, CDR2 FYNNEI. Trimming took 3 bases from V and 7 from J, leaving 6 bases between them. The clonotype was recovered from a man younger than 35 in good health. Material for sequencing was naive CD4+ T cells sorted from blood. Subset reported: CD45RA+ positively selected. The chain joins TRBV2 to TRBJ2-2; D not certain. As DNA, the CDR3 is TGTGCCAGCAGTGACCGGATCGGGGAGCTGTTTTTT. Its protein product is CASSDRIGELFF. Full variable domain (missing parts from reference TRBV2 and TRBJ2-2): EPEVTQTPSHQVTQMGQEVILRCVPISNHLYFYWYRQILGQKVEFLVSFYNNEISEKSEIFDDQFSVERPDGSNFTLKIRSTKLEDSAMYFCASSDRIGELFFGEGSRLTVL.